The T cell receptor (beta chain) under discussion was sequenced for a study of regulatory T cells in long-lasting Graves disease. Across the whole study: Graves' patients, newly diagnosed, had taken antithyroid drugs under 3 months.

Sequencing libraries for TCR beta were prepared with iRepertoire HTBI primers and Arm-PCR of CDR3 regions. TCRdb reprocessed the multiplex PCR reads via MiXCR and lists one record per CDR3 protein. The sample contains 400,000 to 650,000 distinct CDR3 sequences, about 16% of which appear only once. Time point in this sample: newly diagnosed GD, antithyroid drugs for less than 3 months. From PBMCs, RNA was extracted and then used to make the TCR library. An endocrinology department in Xi'an, China, supplied the patients. The V segment lost 5 bases and the J segment 4 bases; nucleotides outside the gene matches: 7. The CDR3 is 14 amino acids. The V gene's germline CDR1 is KGHSH and CDR2 LQKENI. Ten or more counts support this clonotype. These records were also assigned to another study, of T cells in Graves' hyperthyroidism and ophthalmopathy. That source notes: HTBI primers were employed in a first-round RT-PCR of the TCR CDR3.

The starting material was peripheral blood mononuclear cells (PBMCs), obtained at new diagnosis, from a patient treated with antithyroid drugs. The TCR was taken from a woman aged 35-65 years with Graves disease. The chain joins TRBV18 to TRBJ1-2; 7 bases fit TRBD1. The CDR3 loop reads CASSGGQALYGYTF. CDR3 DNA: TGTGCCAGCTCAGGCGGACAGGCCCTCTATGGCTACACCTTC.